The entry below describes one T cell receptor (beta chain). Its matching antigen is unknown. Germline-derived CDR1 and CDR2 are LNHDA and SQIVND (reference sequence). This CDR3 is built from 16 residues. Trimming cost V 6 bases and J 2 bases; bases outside gene matches: 12. These data belong to a study of OX40 agonist ivuxolimab in advanced cancers. Across the whole study: Participants, 82.7% male, averaged approximately 60 years of age, ranging from about 20 to 80.

Notes on the study in general: The study found among the lowest clonal expansion in partial responders at 0.1-3.0 mg/kg.

TCRdb's table, derived via immunoSEQ multiplex PCR, lists solely in-frame clones and lacks some. The sample contains around 83,000 clones, 88% of which appear only once. The specimen was CD4+ or CD8+ T cells sorted from blood, collected in a trial of the OX40 agonist ivuxolimab. The sequence was collected from an adult with an advanced solid tumor such as melanoma, head and neck, liver or kidney cancer. The rearrangement links TRBV19 to TRBJ2-5, with TRBD1 identical over 7 bases. Here the CDR3 reads CASRTPGGVGQETQYF. As DNA, the CDR3 is TGTGCCAGTAGAACACCAGGGGGAGTTGGGCAAGAGACCCAGTACTTC. Combining the CDR3 with reference TRBV19 and TRBJ2-5 gives the whole variable domain DGGITQSPKYLFRKEGQNVTLSCEQNLNHDAMYWYRQDPGQGLRLIYYSQIVNDFQKGDIAEGYSVSREKKESFPLTVTSAQKNPTAFYLCASRTPGGVGQETQYFGPGTRLLVL.